These 21 T cell receptor beta chains were sequenced from one sample in a study of early T cells in non-severe SARS-CoV-2 infection. TCRdb analysed the 5' RACE reads with MiXCR anew, one entry per CDR3 protein. Of about 83,000 distinct CDR3 sequences listed, more than 9% are singletons. Sequenced here: whole blood, sampled at baseline. The source of these receptors is an adult who was a healthcare worker with PCR-confirmed SARS-CoV-2 infection or an uninfected control (not recorded which).

The CDR3 region has the DNA TGTGCCAGCAGTCGGGGCCAGGGAGGATCACCCCTCCACTTT. It specifies CASSRGQGGSPLHF. This chain links TRBV12-3 or TRBV12-4 with TRBJ1-6, with TRBD1 as a possible D gene (5 bases). The CDR3 is 14 residues long. The V and J ends lost 5 bases and 10 bases respectively, with 15 bases between them.

This clonotype was recorded at least ten times. The chain combines TRBV12-5 with TRBJ2-5; D remains unclear. V was shortened by 3 bases and J by 4 bases, with 9 bases between the two germline ends. This CDR3 region has 13 residues. CDR1 is LGHNT, CDR2 FRNRAP, per germline. CDR3 nucleotides: TGTGCTAGTGGTTTTAAGCCGGGAGAGACCCAGTACTTC. This encodes CASGFKPGETQYF.

This clonotype was recorded many times. The rearrangement links TRBV7-9 to TRBJ2-3; D might be TRBD1 (6 bases). The CDR3 extends over 18 amino acids. V lost 7 bases to trimming and J lost 0 bases, with 23 bases between them. CDR1 is SEHNR and CDR2 is FQNEAQ in the germline V gene (reference sequence). CDR3 in amino acids: CASTPSLGGPSSTDTQYF. CDR3 nucleotide sequence: TGTGCCAGCACCCCTTCATTAGGGGGACCGTCTAGCACAGATACGCAGTATTTT.

This clonotype was recorded many times. The rearrangement joins TRBV18 to TRBJ1-5; tentative D call: TRBD1 (6 bases). The V gene lost 3 bases and the J gene lost 1 base, with 16 bases spanning the gap. CDR1 KGHSH and CDR2 LQKENI come from the germline V gene. The CDR3 has 17 residues. This CDR3 reads CASSPATRGGSNQPQHF. CDR3 in DNA: TGTGCCAGCTCACCTGCAACAAGGGGGGGAAGCAATCAGCCCCAGCATTTT.

The table lists this clonotype with many counts. The chain recombines TRBV20-1 with TRBJ1-1; D is uncertain. In germline, CDR1 is DFQATT, CDR2 SNEGSKA (reference sequence). Trimming shortened V by 3 bases and J by 1 base, and 9 bases separated the two germline ends. This CDR3 is 13 amino acids long. In nucleotides, the CDR3 is TGCAGTGCTAGTAGGGCGGAGAACACTGAAGCTTTCTTT. Protein sequence: CSASRAENTEAFF.

This clonotype came up a few times. The CDR3 reads CASRADNEQFF. The CDR3 DNA reads as TGCGCCAGCAGGGCAGACAATGAGCAGTTCTTC. The chain has TRBV5-1 and TRBJ2-1, with D hard to call. Trimming took off 5 bases at V and 5 bases at J, with 5 bases between the two ends. Germline V gene sequence: CDR1 SGHRS, CDR2 YFSETQ. The CDR3 length is 11 residues.

By sample share, this clonotype is medium-sized. The CDR3 protein is CATPGQGDHGELFF. CDR3 nucleotides: TGTGCCACCCCGGGGCAGGGGGATCACGGGGAGCTGTTTTTT. The rearrangement uses TRBV6-1 and TRBJ2-2; the match to TRBD1 covers 7 bases. V lost 10 bases to trimming and J lost 7 bases; unmatched junction nucleotides: 12. This CDR3 is built from 14 residues. Germline V gives CDR1 MNHNS, CDR2 SASEGT.

This clonotype occurred many times. This sequence joins TRBV2 and TRBJ2-7; D is possibly TRBD1 (6 bases). Germline loops: CDR1 SNHLY, CDR2 FYNNEI. V was clipped by 11 bases and J by 4 bases, with 15 bases between them. The CDR3 has 12 residues. The DNA of the CDR3 is TGTGCCGGGGGACATATAATATACGAGCAGTACTTC. Translated, it gives CAGGHIIYEQYF.

The J gene is TRBJ2-1, the V gene TRBV7-8; 8 bases align to TRBD2. The length of the CDR3 is 15 residues. The germline V gene encodes CDR1 SGHVS and CDR2 FQNEAQ. Trimming at V came to 6 bases and at J to 7 bases, leaving 11 bases not matched to a gene. For the CDR3, the DNA is TGTGCCAGCAGAGAACGGGAGGGCCGATGGAATGAGCAGTTCTTC. This translates into CASREREGRWNEQFF.

This clonotype was observed a few times. This chain links TRBV7-2 with TRBJ1-2; tentatively, D is TRBD1 (5 bases). This CDR3 has 14 residues. Trimming left V 5 bases short and J 8 bases short, with 18 bases between. Germline V lookup: CDR1 SGHTA, CDR2 FQGNSA. The CDR3 region has the DNA TGTGCCAGCAGCAGCCAGGGTTCCTTAGGGGGCTACACCTTC. It translates to CASSSQGSLGGYTF.

The V call is TRBV28, the J call TRBJ1-5; 7 bases map to TRBD1. The CDR3 contains 18 residues. In germline, CDR1 is MDHEN, CDR2 SYDVKM. The V segment lost 3 bases and the J segment 5 bases; nucleotides outside the gene matches: 16. The CDR3 nucleotides are TGTGCCAGCAGTTTTTCACAGGGGATAGGATCACTTGATCAGCCCCAGCATTTT. This translates into CASSFSQGIGSLDQPQHF.

The CDR3 coding sequence is TGTGCCAGCAGCTTAACCACAACAGATACGCAGTATTTT. The encoded protein is CASSLTTTDTQYF. V and J are TRBV7-2 and TRBJ2-3; D remains ambiguous. Germline CDR1 reads SGHTA; CDR2 reads FQGNSA. The CDR3 consists of 13 residues. V gave up 2 bases and J gave up 3 bases, with 6 bases separating them.

In this sample, this clonotype turned up a few times. The chain recombines TRBV7-9 with TRBJ1-4, with D uncertain. This CDR3 comprises 14 residues. V was clipped by 4 bases and J by 8 bases, with 14 bases between them. Germline V gene sequence: CDR1 SEHNR, CDR2 FQNEAQ (reference sequence). CDR3 protein: CASSSVGFREKLFF. CDR3 bases: TGTGCCAGCAGCTCGGTCGGGTTTCGGGAAAAACTGTTTTTT.

This clonotype was observed many times. The J gene is TRBJ1-4, the V gene TRBV5-6; TRBD1 might be the D (6 bases). The CDR3 spans 14 residues. Germline V gene lookup returns CDR1 SGHDT and CDR2 YYEEEE. V was clipped by 2 bases and J by 6 bases, with 11 bases between them. The CDR3 sequence is CASSLTGAHEKLFF. CDR3 nucleotide sequence: TGTGCCAGCAGCTTAACGGGGGCGCATGAAAAACTGTTTTTT.

This clonotype was seen ten or more times. The chain combines TRBV20-1 with TRBJ2-5; possible D gene TRBD2, 5 bases. The CDR3 loop spans 14 amino acids. The germline CDR1 and CDR2 sequences are DFQATT and SNEGSKA (reference sequence). V lost 3 bases to trimming and J lost 3 bases, with 14 bases between them. The chain's CDR3 is CSASDGLAEETQYF. CDR3 nucleotides: TGCAGTGCTAGTGATGGTCTAGCAGAAGAGACCCAGTACTTC.

This clonotype was recorded a few times. This rearrangement joins TRBV7-9 to TRBJ1-1; D is possibly TRBD1 (5 bases). Trimming stripped 5 bases from V and 6 bases from J, with 10 bases between. CDR1 and CDR2 (germline): SEHNR, FQNEAQ (reference sequence). The CDR3 has 12 residues. CDR3 in DNA: TGTGCCAGCAGCCGCGACAGTGCTGAAGCTTTCTTT. This codes for CASSRDSAEAFF.

The chain is built from TRBV2 and TRBJ2-3, with TRBD2 matching 12 bases. Germline V CDR1 and CDR2: SNHLY, FYNNEI. This CDR3 spans 13 amino acids. The ends lost 6 bases at V and 6 bases at J; junction bases unmatched: 1. Written as DNA, the CDR3 is TGTGCCAGCAGGGGGACTAGCGGGGATACGCAGTATTTT. As protein: CASRGTSGDTQYF.

This clonotype has ten or more counts. This chain links TRBV11-3 with TRBJ2-5; 7 bases are a match to TRBD2. The CDR3 length is 14 residues. V dropped 4 bases and J dropped 7; count of bases not matched to a gene: 9. The germline V gene encodes CDR1 SGHNT and CDR2 YENEEA. The CDR3 region has the DNA TGTGCCAGCAGCTCGACTACGGGAGGCGGGACCCAGTACTTC. Translated: CASSSTTGGGTQYF.

This clonotype has ten or more counts. The V and J genes are TRBV12-3 or TRBV12-4 and TRBJ2-1; D gene ambiguous. V lost 6 bases, J lost 6 bases, and 12 bases lay in between. The CDR3 totals 13 residues. CDR3 bases: TGTGCCAGCAGCCGAGGACCGACCAATGAGCAGTTCTTC. Protein: CASSRGPTNEQFF.

This chain links TRBV20-1 with TRBJ2-7; D possibly matches TRBD1 or TRBD2 (6 bases each). Germline V gene data show CDR1 as DFQATT and CDR2 as SNEGSKA (reference sequence). Trimming took 0 bases from V and 3 from J, leaving 9 bases between them. The CDR3 spans 13 residues. CDR3 DNA sequence: TGCAGTGCTAGAGATCGGGGGCGCTACGAGCAGTACTTC. The encoded protein is CSARDRGRYEQYF.

This clonotype was detected a few times. The gene calls are TRBV30 and TRBJ2-5, with D unclear. The CDR3 sequence is 11 residues long. Germline CDR1 GTSNPN, CDR2 SVGIG (reference sequence). V dropped 0 bases and J dropped 4 bases, with 3 bases sitting between them. CDR3 loop: CAWSVLETQYF. CDR3 DNA sequence: TGTGCCTGGAGTGTACTAGAGACCCAGTACTTC. The variable domain in full, with the rest retrieved from reference TRBV30 and TRBJ2-5, is SQTIHQWPATLVQPVGSPLSLECTVEGTSNPNLYWYRQAAGRGLQLLFYSVGIGQISSEVPQNLSASRPQDRQFILSSKKLLLSDSGFYLCAWSVLETQYFGPGTRLLVL.